Shown below are 23 T cell receptor beta chains from a single sample sequenced in a study of shared T cell receptors in the human thymus. Libraries were prepared by immunoSEQ multiplex PCR; TCRdb keeps only in-frame clonotypes and omits some of them. The sample yields 700,000 or so clones, 80% to 90% seen once. This sample was shared with a second study, whose subject was human thymus T cells.

Sequencing was carried out using thymocytes. The receptors shown here come from a girl in the first two years of life with a congenital heart defect.

The chain couples TRBV6-1 to TRBJ1-2; D perhaps matches TRBD1 (5 bases). The germline CDR1 and CDR2 sequences are MNHNS and SASEGT. The CDR3 runs to 15 residues. Trimming pared 6 bases from V and 5 bases from J, leaving 19 bases between. The CDR3 coding sequence is TGTGCCAGCAGACCCTACCCTCAGGGAAGTTATGGCTACACCTTC. Its translation is CASRPYPQGSYGYTF.

The chain couples TRBV6-5 to TRBJ2-7; D uncertain. The CDR3 extends over 11 amino acids. Per the germline V gene, CDR1 is MNHEY and CDR2 is SVGAGI. With 6 bases removed from V and 7 bases from J, the gap between germline ends came to 10 bases. CDR3 bases: TGTGCCAGCAGCTGGAAGACAGAGCAGTACTTC. Translated: CASSWKTEQYF.

The J gene is TRBJ2-2, the V gene TRBV19; 8 bases agree with TRBD2. The CDR3 runs to 15 residues. Trimming cost V 8 bases and J 7 bases; bases outside gene matches: 12. CDR1 is LNHDA and CDR2 is SQIVND in the germline V gene (reference sequence). CDR3 DNA sequence: TGTGCCAGTGGGACGGGGCGGGGGGATAGCGGGGAGCTGTTTTTT. The encoded protein is CASGTGRGDSGELFF.

The chain links TRBV7-2 to TRBJ2-1; D remains ambiguous. The V and J ends lost 3 bases and 0 bases respectively, with 18 bases between them. The germline V gene encodes CDR1 SGHTA and CDR2 FQGNSA. The CDR3 length is 18 residues. The DNA of the CDR3 is TGTGCCAGCAGCTTCGTTATTGGGCCACCAGGCTCCTACAATGAGCAGTTCTTC. Residues: CASSFVIGPPGSYNEQFF.

This chain connects TRBV27 to TRBJ2-5; 13 bases are a match to TRBD2. Per the germline V gene, CDR1 is MNHEY and CDR2 is SMNVEV (reference sequence). The CDR3 totals 17 residues. The junction had 10 bases not matched to a gene; V was cut back by 5 bases and J by 4 bases. CDR3 sequence: CASSMRGLAGFGETQYF. The CDR3 DNA reads as TGTGCCAGCAGTATGAGGGGACTAGCGGGGTTTGGAGAGACCCAGTACTTC.

V gene TRBV6-5 combines with J gene TRBJ1-1, with TRBD1 as a possible D gene (5 bases). Between the trimmed V and J ends, which lost 2 bases and 6 bases, there was a span of 13 bases. There are 14 residues in the CDR3. Germline loops: CDR1 MNHEY, CDR2 SVGAGI. The CDR3 protein is CASSYQPGYSEAFF. The CDR3 coding sequence is TGTGCCAGCAGTTACCAACCAGGGTACTCTGAAGCTTTCTTT.

The V gene is TRBV11-2, the J gene TRBJ1-1; tentative D call: TRBD1 (5 bases). Germline V gene lookup returns CDR1 SGHAT and CDR2 FQNNGV. CDR3 length: 16 residues. V lost 1 base and J lost 0, with 12 bases in between. The DNA for the CDR3 is TGTGCCAGCAGCTTAGGGGGGGGGACTCTGAACACTGAAGCTTTCTTT. Translation: CASSLGGGTLNTEAFF.

CDR3 in amino acids: CASSFITLQVNTEAFF. DNA for the CDR3: TGTGCCAGCAGCTTTATTACCCTACAGGTGAACACTGAAGCTTTCTTT. The V and J genes are TRBV5-4 and TRBJ1-1; D might be TRBD1 (5 bases). The germline CDR1 and CDR2 sequences are SGHNT and YYREEE (reference sequence). V was shortened by 2 bases and J by 0 bases, with 14 bases between the two germline ends. This CDR3 has 16 amino acids.

The chain links TRBV30 to TRBJ1-2, with D tentatively TRBD1 (5 bases). This CDR3 has 12 amino acids. Germline assignment: CDR1 GTSNPN and CDR2 SVGIG (reference sequence). V dropped 4 bases and J dropped 6 bases, with 12 bases sitting between them. The CDR3, as DNA: TGTGCCTGGACCCTATGGGGGGATGGCTACACCTTC. This encodes CAWTLWGDGYTF.

The genes are TRBV6-5 and TRBJ1-1, with D unclear. Germline CDR1 is MNHEY and CDR2 is SVGAGI. The CDR3 is 14 amino acids. V was clipped by 5 bases and J by 1 base, with 11 bases between them. For the CDR3, the DNA is TGTGCCAGCAGTCATCCTAGTAGGAACACTGAAGCTTTCTTT. This codes for CASSHPSRNTEAFF.

V is TRBV6-5 and J is TRBJ1-4; 9 bases agree with TRBD1. The trim removed 5 bases at V and 7 bases at J, leaving 8 bases unmatched. This CDR3 spans 15 amino acids. Looked up from germline, CDR1 is MNHEY and CDR2 is SVGAGI. CDR3 DNA: TGTGCCAGCAGTCTACAGGGGGCTGATGTTGAAAAACTGTTTTTT. Translation gives CASSLQGADVEKLFF.

This chain uses TRBV4-3 with TRBJ1-2, with TRBD1 matching 7 bases. The germline gives CDR1 LGHNA, CDR2 YSLEER. V trimming: 0 bases; J trimming: 13 bases; junction bases outside the gene matches: 11. The CDR3 has 14 amino acids. The CDR3 coding sequence is TGCGCCAGCAGCCAAGATCCGGGACAGTCTACTGGCACCTTC. It is translated as CASSQDPGQSTGTF.

The chain combines TRBV4-1 with TRBJ1-1; maybe TRBD1 (5 bases). The germline gives CDR1 MGHRA, CDR2 YSYEKL. The CDR3 is 17 amino acids. The V end lost 1 base, the J end lost 1 base, and 16 bases lay between the germline ends. CDR3 sequence (DNA): TGCGCCAGCAGCCAAGGATGGGGGGACGAACAGAACACTGAAGCTTTCTTT. Residues: CASSQGWGDEQNTEAFF.

This chain links TRBV28 with TRBJ1-3; D might be TRBD1 (5 bases). Trimming shortened V by 3 bases and J by 0 bases, and 15 bases separated the two germline ends. The CDR3 runs to 17 residues. In germline, CDR1 is MDHEN, CDR2 SYDVKM. The CDR3 DNA follows: TGTGCCAGCAGTTTTTTACAAGGGGCTTACTCTGGAAACACCATATATTTT. The encoded protein is CASSFLQGAYSGNTIYF.

The chain recombines TRBV5-4 with TRBJ2-4; 7 bases align to TRBD2. Germline values: CDR1 SGHNT, CDR2 YYREEE (reference sequence). Trimming removed 1 base from V and 3 bases from J; junction bases left unmatched: 4. CDR3 size: 15 residues. The CDR3 sequence: CASSLFREDKNIQYF. The DNA of the CDR3 is TGTGCCAGCAGCTTGTTTCGGGAGGACAAAAACATTCAGTACTTC. The full variable domain, completed using reference TRBV5-4 and TRBJ2-4, is ETGVTQSPTHLIKTRGQQVTLRCSSQSGHNTVSWYQQALGQGPQFIFQYYREEENGRGNFPPRFSGLQFPNYSSELNVNALELDDSALYLCASSLFREDKNIQYFGAGTRLSVL.

This clone was detected a few times. The V and J genes are TRBV28 and TRBJ1-5; 11 bases map to TRBD1. With 0 bases clipped from V and 7 bases from J, the junction kept 2 bases outside the gene matches. CDR3 length: 15 amino acids. CDR1 is MDHEN, CDR2 SYDVKM, per germline. CDR3 protein: CASSLWGTGGQPQHF. The CDR3 DNA follows: TGTGCCAGCAGTTTATGGGGGACAGGGGGGCAGCCCCAGCATTTT.

The chain couples TRBV27 to TRBJ1-5, with a possible D match to TRBD1 (5 bases). This CDR3 has 17 residues. CDR1 is MNHEY, CDR2 SMNVEV, per germline (reference sequence). V was clipped by 1 base and J by 2 bases, with 15 bases between them. The CDR3 sequence is CASSLFGQLLGNQPQHF. CDR3 nucleotide sequence: TGTGCCAGCAGTTTATTCGGACAACTCCTTGGCAATCAGCCCCAGCATTTT.

This clone was seen once. The chain combines TRBV5-1 with TRBJ2-1, with a possible D match to TRBD2 (6 bases). The germline V and J ends were trimmed by 4 bases and 5 bases, with 13 bases remaining between them. The CDR3 is made up of 14 amino acids. Germline V gene data show CDR1 as SGHRS and CDR2 as YFSETQ. The CDR3 sequence: CASSPGGPHNEQFF. In DNA, the CDR3 is TGCGCCAGCAGCCCCGGAGGGCCCCACAATGAGCAGTTCTTC. Filled out from reference TRBV5-1 and TRBJ2-1, the complete variable domain reads KAGVTQTPRYLIKTRGQQVTLSCSPISGHRSVSWYQQTPGQGLQFLFEYFSETQRNKGNFPGRFSGRQFSNSRSEMNVSTLELGDSALYLCASSPGGPHNEQFFGPGTRLTVL.

With regard to this clone: The junction shows a germline mismatch at one end, possibly a read error. The same CDR3 arises from other DNA sequences in this sample as well. This chain connects TRBV6-5 to TRBJ1-4, with D perhaps TRBD1 (5 bases). CDR1 and CDR2 (germline): MNHEY, SVGAGI. This CDR3 is built from 14 residues. The CDR3 DNA follows: TGTGCCAGCAGTCAAAAGGGGAATGATGAAAAATTGTTTTTT. Protein sequence: CASSQKGNDEKLFF.

The CDR3 sequence: CASSLITAGSRELFF. CDR3 nucleotide sequence: TGTGCCAGCAGCCTTATTACAGCCGGTAGTAGGGAGCTGTTTTTT. V usage is TRBV28 and J usage is TRBJ2-2; D unclear. Between the trimmed V and J ends, which lost 6 bases and 9 bases, there was a span of 20 bases. This CDR3 is built from 15 residues. Germline CDR1 is MDHEN and CDR2 is SYDVKM.

This clone occurred a few times. J is TRBJ1-6 and V is TRBV5-4; D perhaps matches TRBD1 (5 bases). Germline V gene sequence: CDR1 SGHNT, CDR2 YYREEE (reference sequence). The CDR3 has 16 residues. Trimming took 2 bases from V and 10 from J, leaving 19 bases between them. The CDR3 sequence is CASSFISSTGRSPLHF. The CDR3 region has the DNA TGTGCCAGCAGCTTTATAAGTAGTACAGGCAGGTCACCCCTCCACTTT.

The rearrangement joins TRBV6-1 to TRBJ2-5, with D unclear. The germline V gene has CDR1 MNHNS and CDR2 SASEGT. With 0 bases removed from V and 5 bases from J, the gap between germline ends came to 7 bases. This CDR3 spans 13 amino acids. The CDR3 sequence: CASSEAFRETQYF. In DNA, the CDR3 is TGTGCCAGCAGTGAAGCCTTCAGGGAGACCCAGTACTTC.

V and J are TRBV29-1 and TRBJ1-5; D may be TRBD1 (5 bases). The CDR3 totals 14 residues. CDR1 and CDR2 (germline): SQVTM, ANQGSEA. Trimming pared 5 bases from V and 0 bases from J, leaving 11 bases between. DNA of the CDR3: TGCAGCGTTCTGGGGCGAGATAGCAATCAGCCCCAGCATTTT. Its translation is CSVLGRDSNQPQHF.